This T cell receptor (beta chain) was sequenced for a study of shared clonotypes between healthy human individuals (TCRdb year 2020). Some background on the complete study: The cohort comprised a couple of women and a few men aged 18 to 49 years. For each donor, three plates each were used for CD4 naive and CD4 memory, two plates were used for CD8 naive, and one plate was used for CD8 memory. The study deeply sequenced blood TCR repertoires of five healthy adults to estimate repertoire size and the extent of clonotype sharing between individuals. To increase sequencing depth and limit assay-specific biases, TCR repertoire library preparation and sequencing were carried out by different laboratories using diverse techniques. Each donor's leukapheresis produced roughly between roughly 0.85 and 9.5 billion PBMCs.

The donors were healthy, HIV-negative adults who had no recently reported acute infections or vaccinations. All donors were Caucasian adults living in Nashville, Tennessee, USA. CD4+ T cells were enriched by magnetic negative selection; naive cells were then positively selected on CD45RA, and the negative fraction formed the memory subset. Blood was collected by leukapheresis, and PBMCs were isolated by Ficoll-Histopaque density gradient centrifugation and then cryopreserved in liquid nitrogen vapor phase. Analytical flow cytometry was used to check the purity and quantity of each magnetically sorted T cell population. From each sorted fraction, genomic DNA was isolated and quantified by UV absorbance on a Nanodrop 2000c. Using the deep immunoSEQ assay, TCR CDR3 regions were amplified from genomic DNA by multiplex PCR. Genomic DNA extracted from each cell subset was distributed evenly over all wells of several immunoSEQ 96-well plates, and each plate served as one replicate. For sorted subsets, each replicate PCR was loaded with about 0.2 ug genomic DNA, equivalent to approximately 27,000 T cell genomes. Purified libraries were quantified with a Qubit 3.0 fluorometer, sized on a Bioanalyzer 2100, and re-quantified with the KAPA Library Quantification kit. Every immunoSEQ 96-well plate was sequenced on a separate single-read 150-cycle Illumina NextSeq 550 flow cell. The study's own analysis went as follows. Because the immunoSEQ output held only junctional sequences and lacked quality scores, the filtering could not match the filtering applied to full-length reads. Sequences were annotated with PyIR, a Python wrapper for IgBLAST v1.9, and V/J genes and CDR3 were assigned using IMGT germline references. Reads were filtered out if the reads had weak V/J assignments (E-value above 1e-6), no CDR3, stop codons, out-of-frame junctions, or ambiguous translated residues. V3J clonotypes were defined as sequences sharing the same inferred V gene, J gene, and CDR3 amino acid sequence. Percentage overlap between repertoires was calculated by dividing the number of shared unique clonotypes by the size of the smaller repertoire. Repertoire richness was assessed with RTK rarefaction, the Chao1 estimator, and Recon v2.1 estimates of unobserved clonotypes. For all TCRbeta clonotypes obtained by the gDNA method from a handful of donors, generation probabilities were computed with OLGA. The table comes from immuneACCESS by way of TCRdb, which keeps in-frame sequences with V and J called. Part of the clones is missing from these tables; in studies checked, under half for an unresolved V gene and the rest for unknown reasons. V and J calls and clone size come straight from that table; D and trimming were deduced from the DNA. Present in this sample are some 2.1 million clones, 90% to 95% of which were seen just once. Together, the top ten hold 0.1% to 0.15% of the sample.

Comments on this clone: No cognate antigen has been identified for it. No clone much larger than this one lies a single base away; base qualities are absent. This specimen includes other DNA sequences encoding the same CDR3.

What the work shows at the level of the full study, not this receptor alone: Compared with non-shared clonotypes, the clonotypes found in all four sorted-subset donors had higher generation probabilities. Naive subsets generally had larger estimated clonotype richness than memory subsets. Based on pairwise subsampling, the degree of clonotype sharing among donors was expected to be affected by sequencing depth. The small number of donors limited the genetic and exposure-history diversity represented. Approximately 5% of naive CD4, roughly 3.6% of naive CD8, 2.3% of memory CD4, and about 0.4% of memory CD8 clonotypes were shared across several donors. Even with the large sequencing depth, rarefaction of the sorted-subset datasets indicated that sequencing was incomplete. Only blood was sampled, and tissue TCR repertoires likely differ from those in blood.

From the cysteine through the phenylalanine, the CDR3 covers 11 amino acids. Left in the record is the CDR3 DNA by itself, 33 bases read in frame from the first base. The germline V gene specifies MDHEN as CDR1 and SYDVKM as CDR2. Trimming removed 9 bases from V and 4 bases from J, leaving 10 bases between the germline ends. The V gene is TRBV28 and the J gene is TRBJ2-7, with no confidently assigned D gene. The TCR sequence derives from a man between 18 and 35 years old in good health. The specimen was naive CD4+ T cells sorted from blood. What the cell subset or site label conveys for this sample: CD45RA+ positively selected. The CDR3 protein: CASSAGYEQYF. The DNA is as follows: TGTGCCAGTTCTGCAGGATACGAGCAGTACTTC.